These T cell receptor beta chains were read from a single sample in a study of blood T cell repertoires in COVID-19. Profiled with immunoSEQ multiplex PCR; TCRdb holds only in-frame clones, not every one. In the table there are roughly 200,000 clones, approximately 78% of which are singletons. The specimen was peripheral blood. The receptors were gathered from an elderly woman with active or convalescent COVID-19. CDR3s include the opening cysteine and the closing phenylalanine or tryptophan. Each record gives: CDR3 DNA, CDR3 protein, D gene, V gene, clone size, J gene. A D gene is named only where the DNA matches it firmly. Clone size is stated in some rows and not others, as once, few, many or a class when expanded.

cdr3_nt: TGCAGCGTTGATTCTAGCGGGGGGGCAGTAGATACGCAGTATTTT
cdr3_aa: CSVDSSGGAVDTQYF
d_call: TRBD2
v_call: TRBV29-1
clone_size: .
j_call: TRBJ2-3

cdr3_nt: TGTGCCGGGGCTTGGACAGGCAATCAGCCCCAGCATTTT
cdr3_aa: CAGAWTGNQPQHF
d_call: .
v_call: TRBV28
clone_size: .
j_call: TRBJ1-5

cdr3_nt: TGTGCCAGCAGCCGTCCGCTGGGCAATAACGGGCAGTACTTC
cdr3_aa: CASSRPLGNNGQYF
d_call: .
v_call: TRBV5-8
clone_size: .
j_call: TRBJ2-7

cdr3_nt: TGTGCCAGCAGCCCGTCTGGGGCAGGGTTCAATGAGCAGTTCTTC
cdr3_aa: CASSPSGAGFNEQFF
d_call: .
v_call: TRBV7-2
clone_size: .
j_call: TRBJ2-1

cdr3_nt: TGTGCCAGCAGCTTAGACAGACCTGAGAACACCGGGGAGCTGTTTTTT
cdr3_aa: CASSLDRPENTGELFF
d_call: .
v_call: TRBV7-3
clone_size: many
j_call: TRBJ2-2

cdr3_nt: TGTGCCAGCAGCCGGGGAGACAGGTACACTGAAGCTTTCTTT
cdr3_aa: CASSRGDRYTEAFF
d_call: .
v_call: TRBV9
clone_size: once
j_call: TRBJ1-1

cdr3_nt: TGTGCCAGCTCACCAAGTTATATAGGGACAAAGAAAGATACGCAGTATTTT
cdr3_aa: CASSPSYIGTKKDTQYF
d_call: .
v_call: TRBV18
clone_size: .
j_call: TRBJ2-3

cdr3_nt: TGTGCCAGCAGCCAAATTGCGGGCAACTATGGCTACACCTTC
cdr3_aa: CASSQIAGNYGYTF
d_call: .
v_call: TRBV3-1/TRBV3-2
clone_size: .
j_call: TRBJ1-2

cdr3_nt: TGTGCCAGCAGTTACTCCGGACTAGCGGAGGTCTACGAGCAGTACTTC
cdr3_aa: CASSYSGLAEVYEQYF
d_call: TRBD2
v_call: TRBV6-5
clone_size: .
j_call: TRBJ2-7

cdr3_nt: TGTGCCAGCAGTTTAGTTGTAGGACAGGGTGGCTTCTTC
cdr3_aa: CASSLVVGQGGFF
d_call: TRBD1
v_call: TRBV12-3/TRBV12-4
clone_size: .
j_call: TRBJ2-1

cdr3_nt: TGTGCCAGCAGCCAAGCATATACGGAGGGGTCAACTAATGAAAAACTGTTTTTT
cdr3_aa: CASSQAYTEGSTNEKLFF
d_call: .
v_call: TRBV4-2
clone_size: .
j_call: TRBJ1-4

cdr3_nt: TGTGCCAGTGCGACCGGGGGACGGATGAACACTGAAGCTTTCTTT
cdr3_aa: CASATGGRMNTEAFF
d_call: .
v_call: TRBV19
clone_size: .
j_call: TRBJ1-1